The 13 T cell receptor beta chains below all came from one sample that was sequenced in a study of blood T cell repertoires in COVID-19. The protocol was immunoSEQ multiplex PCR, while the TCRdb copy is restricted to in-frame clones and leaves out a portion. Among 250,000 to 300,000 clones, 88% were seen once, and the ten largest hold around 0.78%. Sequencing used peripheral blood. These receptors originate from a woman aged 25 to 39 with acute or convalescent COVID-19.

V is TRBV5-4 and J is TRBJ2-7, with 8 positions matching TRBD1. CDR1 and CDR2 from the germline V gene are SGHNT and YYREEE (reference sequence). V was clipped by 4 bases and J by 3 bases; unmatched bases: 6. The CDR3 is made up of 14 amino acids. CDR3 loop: CASSPMDRDYEQYF. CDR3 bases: TGTGCCAGCAGCCCGATGGACAGGGACTACGAGCAGTACTTC.

CDR3 in DNA: TGTGCCATCCTCGTCGCGGGACAGGGGGCCTACGAGCAGTACTTC. Protein product: CAILVAGQGAYEQYF. This chain joins TRBV10-3 and TRBJ2-7; 11 bases match TRBD1. Losses at the gene ends were 8 bases for V and 2 bases for J; bases not matched to a gene: 8. CDR3 length equals 15 residues. Germline V gene sequence: CDR1 ENHRY, CDR2 SYGVKD.

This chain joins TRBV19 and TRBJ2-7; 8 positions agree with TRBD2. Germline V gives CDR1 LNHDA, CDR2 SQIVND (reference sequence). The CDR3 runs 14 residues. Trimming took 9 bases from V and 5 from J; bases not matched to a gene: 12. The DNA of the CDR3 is TGTGCCAGCGGGGGGGTGGCTGGAGTGAACGAGCAGTACTTC. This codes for CASGGVAGVNEQYF.

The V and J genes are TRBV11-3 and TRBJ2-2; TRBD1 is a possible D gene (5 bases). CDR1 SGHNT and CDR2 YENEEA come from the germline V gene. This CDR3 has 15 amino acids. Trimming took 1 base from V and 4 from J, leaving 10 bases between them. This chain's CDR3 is CASSLGGGSTGELFF. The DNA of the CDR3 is TGTGCCAGCAGCTTAGGGGGCGGAAGCACCGGGGAGCTGTTTTTT.

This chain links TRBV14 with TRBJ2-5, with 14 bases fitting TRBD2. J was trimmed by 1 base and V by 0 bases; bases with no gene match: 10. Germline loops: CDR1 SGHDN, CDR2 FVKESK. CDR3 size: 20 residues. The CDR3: CASSQDFAGTSGRIQETQYF. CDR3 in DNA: TGTGCCAGCAGCCAAGATTTCGCGGGGACTAGCGGGAGAATCCAAGAGACCCAGTACTTC.

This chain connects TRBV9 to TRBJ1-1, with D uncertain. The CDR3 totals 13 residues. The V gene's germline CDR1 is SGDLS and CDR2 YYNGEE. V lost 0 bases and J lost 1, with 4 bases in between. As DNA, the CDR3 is TGTGCCAGCAGCGTAGATCAGAACACTGAAGCTTTCTTT. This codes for CASSVDQNTEAFF.

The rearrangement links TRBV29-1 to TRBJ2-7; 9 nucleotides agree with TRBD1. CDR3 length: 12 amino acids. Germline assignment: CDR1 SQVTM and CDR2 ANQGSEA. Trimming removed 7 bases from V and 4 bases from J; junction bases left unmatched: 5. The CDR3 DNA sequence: TGCAGCGCAGGACAGGGGTTTTACGAGCAGTACTTC. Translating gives CSAGQGFYEQYF.

CDR3 nucleotide sequence: TGTGCCAGCAGCCAACACCCGGGACAGACGAACACTGAAGCTTTCTTT. Its protein product is CASSQHPGQTNTEAFF. J is TRBJ1-1 and V is TRBV3-1 (or the pseudogene TRBV3-2); TRBD1 matches 7 bases. The trim removed 2 bases at V and 1 base at J, leaving 7 bases unmatched. Germline V gene sequence: CDR1 LGHDT, CDR2 YNNKEL (reference sequence). The CDR3 covers 16 residues.

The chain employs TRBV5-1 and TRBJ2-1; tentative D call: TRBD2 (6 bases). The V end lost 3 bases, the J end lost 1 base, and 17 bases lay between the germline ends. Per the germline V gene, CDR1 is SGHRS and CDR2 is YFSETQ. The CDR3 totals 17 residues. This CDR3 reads CASSYTGTPISYNEQFF. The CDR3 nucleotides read TGCGCCAGCAGCTATACCGGGACTCCCATATCCTACAATGAGCAGTTCTTC.

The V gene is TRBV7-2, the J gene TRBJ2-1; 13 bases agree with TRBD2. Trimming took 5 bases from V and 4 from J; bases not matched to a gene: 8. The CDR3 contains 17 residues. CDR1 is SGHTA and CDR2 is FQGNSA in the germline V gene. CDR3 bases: TGTGCCAGCAGCCTTAGGACTAGCGGGAGCAGATACAATGAGCAGTTCTTC. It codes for CASSLRTSGSRYNEQFF. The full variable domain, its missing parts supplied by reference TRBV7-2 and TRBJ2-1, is GAGVSQSPSNKVTEKGKDVELRCDPISGHTALYWYRQSLGQGLEFLIYFQGNSAPDKSGLPSDRFSAERTGGSVSTLTIQRTQQEDSAVYLCASSLRTSGSRYNEQFFGPGTRLTVL.

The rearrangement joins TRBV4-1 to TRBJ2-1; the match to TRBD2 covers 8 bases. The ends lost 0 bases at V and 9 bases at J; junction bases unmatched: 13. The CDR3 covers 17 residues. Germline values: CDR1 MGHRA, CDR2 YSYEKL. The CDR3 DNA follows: TGCGCCAGCAGCCAAGATCGGTTGGCTAGCGGGCGTAGTGAGCAGTTCTTC. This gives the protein CASSQDRLASGRSEQFF.

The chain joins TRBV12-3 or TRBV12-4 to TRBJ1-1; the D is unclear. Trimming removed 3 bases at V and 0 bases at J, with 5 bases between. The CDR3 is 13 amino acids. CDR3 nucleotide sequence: TGTGCCAGCAGTTTTTGGCTGAACACTGAAGCTTTCTTT. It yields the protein CASSFWLNTEAFF.

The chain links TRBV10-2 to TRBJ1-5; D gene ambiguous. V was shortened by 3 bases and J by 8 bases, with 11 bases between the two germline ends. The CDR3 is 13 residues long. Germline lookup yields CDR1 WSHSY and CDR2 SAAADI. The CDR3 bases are TGCGCCAGCAGTGACGTTCTTTCCGAGCCCCAGCATTTT. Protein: CASSDVLSEPQHF.